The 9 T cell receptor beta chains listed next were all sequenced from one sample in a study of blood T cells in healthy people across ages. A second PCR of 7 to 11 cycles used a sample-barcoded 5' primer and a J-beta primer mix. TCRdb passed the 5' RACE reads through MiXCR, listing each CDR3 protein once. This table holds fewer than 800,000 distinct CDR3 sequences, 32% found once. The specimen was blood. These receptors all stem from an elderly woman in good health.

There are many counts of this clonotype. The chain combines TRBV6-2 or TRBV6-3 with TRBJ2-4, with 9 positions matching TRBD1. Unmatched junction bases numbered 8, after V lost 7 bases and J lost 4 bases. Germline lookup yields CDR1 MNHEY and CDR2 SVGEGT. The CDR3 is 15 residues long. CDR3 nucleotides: TGTGCCAGCACCTACTCCGGGACAGGGAAAAACATTCAGTACTTC. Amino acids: CASTYSGTGKNIQYF.

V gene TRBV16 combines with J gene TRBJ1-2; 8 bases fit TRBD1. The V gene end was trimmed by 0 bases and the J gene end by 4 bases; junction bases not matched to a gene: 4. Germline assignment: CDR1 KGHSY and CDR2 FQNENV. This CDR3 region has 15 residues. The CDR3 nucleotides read TGTGCCAGCAGCCAATCAACAACAGGGGGCTATGGCTACACCTTC. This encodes CASSQSTTGGYGYTF.

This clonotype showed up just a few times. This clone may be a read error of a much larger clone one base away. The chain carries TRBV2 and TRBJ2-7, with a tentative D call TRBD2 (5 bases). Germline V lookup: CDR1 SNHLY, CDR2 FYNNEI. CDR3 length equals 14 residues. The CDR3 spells CTSTNLPSNYEQYF. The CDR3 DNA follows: TGTACCAGCACGAATTTACCTAGCAATTACGAGCAGTACTTC.

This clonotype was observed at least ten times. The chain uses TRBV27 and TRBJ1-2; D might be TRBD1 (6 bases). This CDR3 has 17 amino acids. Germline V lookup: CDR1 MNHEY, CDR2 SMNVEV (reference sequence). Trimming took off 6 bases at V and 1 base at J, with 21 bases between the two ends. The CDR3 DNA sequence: TGTGCCAGCAGGTCCTTCCCAGGGGCTATGGTTAACTATGGCTACACCTTC. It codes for CASRSFPGAMVNYGYTF.

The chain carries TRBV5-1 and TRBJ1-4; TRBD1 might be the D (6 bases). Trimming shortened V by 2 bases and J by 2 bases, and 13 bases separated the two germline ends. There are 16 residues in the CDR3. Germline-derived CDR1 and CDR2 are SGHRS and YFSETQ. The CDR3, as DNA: TGCGCCAGCAGCTTAGGGGGTCTCTTGACTAATGAAAAACTGTTTTTT. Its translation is CASSLGGLLTNEKLFF.

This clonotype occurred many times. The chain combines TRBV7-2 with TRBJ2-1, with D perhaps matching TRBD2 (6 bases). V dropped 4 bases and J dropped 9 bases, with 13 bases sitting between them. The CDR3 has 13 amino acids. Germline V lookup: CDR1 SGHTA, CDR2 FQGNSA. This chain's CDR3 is CASSSPGSFEQFF. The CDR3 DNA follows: TGTGCCAGCAGCTCCCCCGGGAGTTTTGAGCAGTTCTTC.

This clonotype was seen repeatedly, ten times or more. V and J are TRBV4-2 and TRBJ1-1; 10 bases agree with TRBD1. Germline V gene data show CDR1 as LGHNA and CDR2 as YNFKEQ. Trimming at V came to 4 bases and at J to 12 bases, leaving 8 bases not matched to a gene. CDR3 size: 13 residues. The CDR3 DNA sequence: TGTGCCAGCAGCCCTCGGGGACAGGGGATGACTTTCTTT. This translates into CASSPRGQGMTFF.

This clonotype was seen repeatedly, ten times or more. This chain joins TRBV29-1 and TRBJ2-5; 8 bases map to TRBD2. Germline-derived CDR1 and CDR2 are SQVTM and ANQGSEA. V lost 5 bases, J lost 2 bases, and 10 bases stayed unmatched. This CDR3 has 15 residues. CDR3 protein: CSVLPERGSQETQYF. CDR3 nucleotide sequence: TGCAGCGTTCTACCGGAGCGGGGGTCTCAAGAGACCCAGTACTTC.

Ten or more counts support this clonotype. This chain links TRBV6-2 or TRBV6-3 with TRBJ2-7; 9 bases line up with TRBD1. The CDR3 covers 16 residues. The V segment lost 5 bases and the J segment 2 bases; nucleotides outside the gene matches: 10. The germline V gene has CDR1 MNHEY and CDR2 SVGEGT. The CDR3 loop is CASSLPGQGITYEQYF. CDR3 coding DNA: TGTGCCAGCAGTCTCCCGGGACAGGGTATTACCTACGAGCAGTACTTC.